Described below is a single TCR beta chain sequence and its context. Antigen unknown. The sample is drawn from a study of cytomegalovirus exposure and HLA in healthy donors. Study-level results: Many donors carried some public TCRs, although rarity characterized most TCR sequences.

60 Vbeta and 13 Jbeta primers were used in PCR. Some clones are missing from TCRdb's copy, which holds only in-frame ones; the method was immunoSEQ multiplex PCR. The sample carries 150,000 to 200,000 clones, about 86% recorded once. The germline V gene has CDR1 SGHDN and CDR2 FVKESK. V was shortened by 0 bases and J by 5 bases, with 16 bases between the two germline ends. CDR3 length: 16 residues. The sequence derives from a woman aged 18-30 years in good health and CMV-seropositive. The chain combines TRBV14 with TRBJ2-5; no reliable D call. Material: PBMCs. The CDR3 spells CASSQDRIDGSETQYF. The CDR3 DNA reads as TGTGCCAGCAGCCAAGATAGGATTGACGGGTCCGAGACCCAGTACTTC.